The 10 T cell receptor beta chains below come from one sample, sequenced in a study of blood T cell repertoires in COVID-19. Using immunoSEQ multiplex PCR, the repertoire was profiled, and TCRdb retains in-frame clones only, with some absent. This sample has 200,000 to 250,000 clones; approximately 89% occur once, and the top ten carry about 4%. The sample comprised PBMCs or T cells enriched from blood (not recorded which). The source of these receptors is a woman aged 25 to 39 who had been exposed to COVID-19.

This chain links TRBV19 with TRBJ2-5; 7 bases line up with TRBD1. Germline loops: CDR1 LNHDA, CDR2 SQIVND (reference sequence). The CDR3 is 14 amino acids. With 6 bases clipped from V and 5 bases from J, the junction kept 9 bases outside the gene matches. The CDR3 DNA reads as TGTGCCAGTAGCCTTGGACAGGTGCGGGAGACCCAGTACTTC. Protein sequence: CASSLGQVRETQYF.

The rearrangement uses TRBV29-1 and TRBJ1-1; TRBD1 matches 7 bases. The CDR3 consists of 14 residues. The ends lost 7 bases at V and 1 base at J; junction bases unmatched: 9. Germline CDR1 reads SQVTM; CDR2 reads ANQGSEA. The CDR3 sequence: CSAHRDSKNTEAFF. DNA for the CDR3: TGCAGCGCCCACCGGGACAGTAAGAACACTGAAGCTTTCTTT.

The DNA of the CDR3 is TGTGCCAGTAGGGAAGGGGACAGGGGAACAGATACGCAGTATTTT. Amino acids: CASREGDRGTDTQYF. V is TRBV19 and J is TRBJ2-3, with 10 bases lining up with TRBD1. The CDR3 sequence is 15 residues long. Looked up from germline, CDR1 is LNHDA and CDR2 is SQIVND (reference sequence). J lost 3 bases, V lost 6 bases, and 6 bases had no gene match. Full variable domain (rest looked up from reference TRBV19 and TRBJ2-3): DGGITQSPKYLFRKEGQNVTLSCEQNLNHDAMYWYRQDPGQGLRLIYYSQIVNDFQKGDIAEGYSVSREKKESFPLTVTSAQKNPTAFYLCASREGDRGTDTQYFGPGTRLTVL.

This clone occurred once. The chain joins TRBV11-2 to TRBJ1-2; 9 bases are shared with TRBD1. The ends lost 5 bases at V and 0 bases at J; junction bases unmatched: 7. This CDR3 is 16 amino acids long. Germline CDR1 reads SGHAT; CDR2 reads FQNNGV. The CDR3 here is CASSPGQGRTNYGYTF. The DNA for the CDR3 is TGTGCCAGCAGCCCCGGACAGGGGCGGACTAACTATGGCTACACCTTC.

The gene calls are TRBV2 and TRBJ2-1; TRBD1 aligns across 10 bases. The CDR3 is made up of 16 amino acids. Losses at the gene ends were 3 bases for V and 15 bases for J; bases not matched to a gene: 17. Per germline, CDR1 SNHLY and CDR2 FYNNEI. Here the CDR3 DNA reads TGTGCCAGCAGTGATGTATCGGGGACAGGGGATACCCCGCGGTTCTTC. Encoded protein: CASSDVSGTGDTPRFF.

The V gene is TRBV5-1, the J gene TRBJ2-7, with TRBD2 identical over 8 bases. The germline V gene has CDR1 SGHRS and CDR2 YFSETQ. J gave up 2 bases and V 2 bases, and 3 bases lay outside the gene matches. The CDR3 contains 14 residues. CDR3 in amino acids: CASSFSAGAYEQYF. The CDR3 DNA reads as TGCGCCAGCAGCTTTTCAGCGGGAGCCTACGAGCAGTACTTC.

The genes are TRBV4-1 and TRBJ2-5, with 7 bases lining up with TRBD1. CDR3 length: 15 amino acids. V lost 2 bases and J lost 6; bases outside the gene matches: 9. Germline V gene sequence: CDR1 MGHRA, CDR2 YSYEKL. CDR3 sequence: CASSQTTQGTQTQYF. The CDR3 DNA reads as TGCGCCAGCAGCCAAACAACACAGGGGACCCAGACCCAGTACTTC.

V and J are TRBV29-1 and TRBJ2-2; TRBD2 is a possible D gene (5 bases). Germline CDR1 SQVTM, CDR2 ANQGSEA. This CDR3 contains 13 residues. V gave up 6 bases and J gave up 4 bases, with 12 bases separating them. The CDR3 loop reads CSVGRGSTGELFF. The CDR3 nucleotides are TGCAGCGTCGGCCGGGGATCCACCGGGGAGCTGTTTTTT.

The chain carries TRBV2 and TRBJ2-1; 9 positions match TRBD2. The CDR3 covers 16 residues. With 2 bases clipped from V and 6 bases from J, the junction kept 8 bases outside the gene matches. Germline CDR1 SNHLY, CDR2 FYNNEI. In DNA, the CDR3 is TGTGCCAGCAGTGAACTAGCGGGATCTCCTGCCAATGAGCAGTTCTTC. Translated: CASSELAGSPANEQFF. Filled out from reference TRBV2 and TRBJ2-1, the complete variable domain reads EPEVTQTPSHQVTQMGQEVILRCVPISNHLYFYWYRQILGQKVEFLVSFYNNEISEKSEIFDDQFSVERPDGSNFTLKIRSTKLEDSAMYFCASSELAGSPANEQFFGPGTRLTVL.

This clone occurred once. This chain uses TRBV11-3 with TRBJ2-2; tentative D call: TRBD1 (5 bases). V dropped 3 bases and J dropped 0 bases, with 8 bases sitting between them. CDR3 length: 15 amino acids. Germline CDR1 and CDR2: SGHNT and YENEEA. The chain's CDR3 is CASSLTASNTGELFF. The CDR3 nucleotides are TGTGCCAGCAGCTTGACAGCCTCGAACACCGGGGAGCTGTTTTTT.